This entry lists 32 T cell receptor beta chains sequenced from one sample in a study of blood T cells in healthy people across ages. Through a sample-barcoded 5' primer and a J-beta primer mix, a second PCR was run for roughly 6 to 12 cycles. TCRdb fed the 5' RACE reads into MiXCR, producing one record per CDR3 protein. Of just over 800,000 distinct CDR3 sequences in the sample, 62% were seen once. Sequences were obtained from blood. The source of these receptors is a man aged 25 to 40 in good health.

The CDR3 reads CASSLTGQGNEQYF. CDR3 coding DNA: TGTGCCAGCAGTTTGACGGGACAGGGGAACGAGCAGTACTTC. The J gene is TRBJ2-7, the V gene TRBV6-2 or TRBV6-3, with 10 nucleotides matching TRBD1. The CDR3 spans 14 residues. Germline CDR1 is MNHEY and CDR2 is SVGEGT. Germline trimming cut 4 bases from V and 5 bases from J; bases unmatched to any gene: 5.

With regard to this clonotype: A much larger clonotype is one base distant, so this may be a read error. Here the CDR3 reads CSARVLTKNIQYF. The CDR3, as DNA: TGCAGTGCTAGAGTACTAACCAAAAACATTCAGTACTTC. The rearrangement links TRBV20-1 to TRBJ2-4, with D unresolved. Germline V gene lookup returns CDR1 DFQATT and CDR2 SNEGSKA (reference sequence). The CDR3 runs 13 residues. The V end was cut by 1 base, the J end by 2 bases, with 6 bases between.

As to this clonotype: Germline and junction disagree at one end, which may indicate a read error. J is TRBJ1-2 and V is TRBV6-2 or TRBV6-3, with a possible D match to TRBD1 (5 bases). Germline V gene lookup returns CDR1 MNHEY and CDR2 SVGEGT. This CDR3 is built from 13 residues. Here the CDR3 DNA reads TGTGCCAGCACCTTGGGACTCTCTTATGACTACACCTTC. This translates into CASTLGLSYDYTF.

This chain links TRBV10-3 with TRBJ2-7, with 9 bases fitting TRBD1. The end of the DNA fits TRBJ2-1 better, so the J call may be wrong. The CDR3 is 15 residues long. Germline lookup yields CDR1 ENHRY and CDR2 SYGVKD. The CDR3 DNA reads as TGTGCCATCAATATTCTGGACAGGGGTGGAGATGAGCAGTTCTTC. Translating it yields CAINILDRGGDEQFF.

The chain has TRBV5-1 and TRBJ2-5; 13 nucleotides align to TRBD2. The CDR3 has 18 residues. The V gene end was trimmed by 0 bases and the J gene end by 2 bases; junction bases not matched to a gene: 7. CDR1 and CDR2 from the germline V gene are SGHRS and YFSETQ. CDR3 sequence reads: CASSLALGLAGAQETQYF. Here the CDR3 DNA reads TGCGCCAGCAGCTTGGCCCTTGGACTAGCGGGGGCTCAAGAGACCCAGTACTTC.

The table lists this clonotype with a count of one. V gene TRBV9 combines with J gene TRBJ2-2; D ambiguous. CDR3 length: 15 residues. Germline V lookup: CDR1 SGDLS, CDR2 YYNGEE. V lost 4 bases and J lost 1, with 11 bases in between. The CDR3 DNA sequence: TGTGCCAGCAGCCCCATCTCCATGAACACCGGGGAGCTGTTTTTT. Its protein product is CASSPISMNTGELFF.

This clonotype was observed many times. The chain combines TRBV27 with TRBJ2-7; possible D gene TRBD1, 5 bases. This CDR3 comprises 13 residues. From germline, CDR1 is MNHEY and CDR2 SMNVEV (reference sequence). Trimming cost V 5 bases and J 2 bases, with 10 bases left between them. This CDR3 is CASSVVDTYEQYF. DNA for the CDR3: TGTGCCAGCAGTGTTGTGGACACCTACGAGCAGTACTTC.

About this clonotype: One end of the junction fails to match germline, which may point to a read error. This chain joins TRBV5-5 and TRBJ1-4; possible D gene TRBD1, 6 bases. Germline CDR1 reads SGHKS; CDR2 reads YYEKEE (reference sequence). The length of the CDR3 is 15 residues. CDR3 in amino acids: CASSLDTGANEKLFF. The CDR3 region has the DNA TGTGCCAGCAGCTTGGACACGGGGGCGAATGAGAAACTGTTTTTT. Full variable domain (missing parts from reference TRBV5-5 and TRBJ1-4): DAGVTQSPTHLIKTRGQQVTLRCSPISGHKSVSWYQQVLGQGPQFIFQYYEKEERGRGNFPDRFSARQFPNYSSELNVNALLLGDSALYLCASSLDTGANEKLFFGSGTQLSVL.

The genes are TRBV5-6 and TRBJ2-7, with TRBD1 identical over 9 bases. This CDR3 comprises 14 residues. Germline V gene data show CDR1 as SGHDT and CDR2 as YYEEEE. Trimming removed 3 bases from V and 3 bases from J; junction bases left unmatched: 4. CDR3: CASSSVTGGYEQYF. The CDR3 DNA is TGTGCCAGCAGCTCGGTGACAGGGGGCTACGAGCAGTACTTC.

The CDR3 sequence: CSSQPGQGTYEQYF. The CDR3 DNA reads as TGCAGTTCTCAGCCGGGACAGGGGACCTACGAGCAGTACTTC. The V call is TRBV20-1, the J call TRBJ2-7; 10 nucleotides align to TRBD1. The ends lost 8 bases at V and 2 bases at J; junction bases unmatched: 9. The CDR3 contains 14 residues. Germline-derived CDR1 and CDR2 are DFQATT and SNEGSKA (reference sequence).

This clonotype was seen a few times. The chain couples TRBV4-2 to TRBJ2-1; D possibly matches TRBD1 or TRBD2 (5 bases each). Trimming took 0 bases from V and 0 from J, leaving 15 bases between them. Germline CDR1 is LGHNA and CDR2 is YNFKEQ. This CDR3 is built from 18 residues. The DNA of the CDR3 is TGTGCCAGCAGCCAAGAAGTGAGGGGTCCCCGCTCCTACAATGAGCAGTTCTTC. Amino acids: CASSQEVRGPRSYNEQFF.

The CDR3 loop is CATMRWNTEAFF. Here the CDR3 DNA reads TGTGCCACCATGCGGTGGAACACTGAAGCTTTCTTT. The chain employs TRBV5-5 and TRBJ1-1; D ambiguous. Trimming shortened V by 9 bases and J by 1 base, and 10 bases separated the two germline ends. This CDR3 is built from 12 residues. Germline V gene data show CDR1 as SGHKS and CDR2 as YYEKEE (reference sequence).

The chain uses TRBV20-1 and TRBJ1-5, with no clear D. Germline lookup yields CDR1 DFQATT and CDR2 SNEGSKA (reference sequence). V was cut by 6 bases and J by 1 base, with 10 bases left in between. The CDR3 is made up of 13 amino acids. CDR3 coding DNA: TGCAGTGCCCGAACACAGAGCAATCAGCCCCAGCATTTT. As protein: CSARTQSNQPQHF.

The CDR3, as DNA: TGTGCCAGCAACCCCCCGGGGCAGGGTGGAAACATTCAGTACTTC. Translated: CASNPPGQGGNIQYF. J is TRBJ2-4 and V is TRBV28; D could derive from TRBD1 or TRBD2 (5 bases each). The germline V and J ends were trimmed by 7 bases and 6 bases, with 19 bases remaining between them. CDR1 is MDHEN and CDR2 is SYDVKM in the germline V gene. This CDR3 comprises 15 residues.

The V gene is TRBV25-1, the J gene TRBJ2-7; D is possibly TRBD1 (5 bases). The CDR3 extends over 13 amino acids. Trimming stripped 7 bases from V and 0 bases from J, with 10 bases between. In germline, CDR1 is MGHDK, CDR2 SYGVNS. The chain's CDR3 is CASIQTDSYEQYF. DNA for the CDR3: TGTGCCAGCATTCAGACAGACTCCTACGAGCAGTACTTC.

Comment on this clonotype: No DNA is shown, since the ends of the CDR3 on it are uncertain; the CDR3 is the one TCRdb lists. The genes are TRBV12-3 or TRBV12-4 and TRBJ2-7; the table gives TRBD1 as D, unverified against the DNA. The CDR3 has 14 amino acids, counting both end residues. The CDR3 is CASSFGPGHYEQYF.

This clonotype was seen a handful of times. The chain joins TRBV7-2 to TRBJ2-5; D unresolved. The V and J ends lost 1 base and 6 bases respectively, with 3 bases between them. Germline CDR1 and CDR2: SGHTA and FQGNSA. This CDR3 comprises 11 residues. The CDR3 sequence is CASSLGQTQYF. DNA for the CDR3: TGTGCCAGCAGCTTAGGCCAGACCCAGTACTTC.

V gene TRBV20-1 combines with J gene TRBJ2-2; 8 bases agree with TRBD2. After removal of 5 bases from V and 7 bases from J, the junction contained 6 bases not matched to a gene. The CDR3 consists of 13 residues. Per the germline V gene, CDR1 is DFQATT and CDR2 is SNEGSKA (reference sequence). As DNA, the CDR3 is TGCAGTGCTGAGCGGGGGCGGGGCGGGGAGCTGTTTTTT. It encodes CSAERGRGGELFF.

In this sample, this clonotype turned up a few times. The genes are TRBV5-1 and TRBJ2-4; a weak D match, TRBD2 (7 bases). Germline V CDR1 and CDR2: SGHRS, YFSETQ. This CDR3 comprises 15 residues. Trimming took off 4 bases at V and 7 bases at J, with 18 bases between the two ends. The CDR3 sequence is CASSGEPGGANIQYF. CDR3 DNA sequence: TGCGCCAGCAGCGGAGAACCGGGGGGCGCGAACATTCAGTACTTC. Using reference TRBV5-1 and TRBJ2-4 for the parts outside the CDR3, the full variable domain is KAGVTQTPRYLIKTRGQQVTLSCSPISGHRSVSWYQQTPGQGLQFLFEYFSETQRNKGNFPGRFSGRQFSNSRSEMNVSTLELGDSALYLCASSGEPGGANIQYFGAGTRLSVL.

V usage is TRBV20-1 and J usage is TRBJ2-4, with 11 bases aligning to TRBD1. Judging by the DNA end, TRBJ2-7 fits better; the J call may be wrong. The V gene's germline CDR1 is DFQATT and CDR2 SNEGSKA (reference sequence). The CDR3 is 12 amino acids. CDR3 residues: CSAWDRGNEQYF. CDR3 DNA: TGCAGTGCGTGGGACAGGGGGAACGAGCAGTACTTC.

In its sample, this clonotype was seen a few times. The rearrangement links TRBV11-3 to TRBJ2-1, with D tentatively TRBD1 or TRBD2 (6 bases each). Germline V lookup: CDR1 SGHNT, CDR2 YENEEA. V was cut by 0 bases and J by 4 bases, with 16 bases left in between. The CDR3 is made up of 17 amino acids. The CDR3 DNA reads TGTGCCAGCAGCTTAGATGGGGGGCCCACAGGTTACAATGAGCAGTTCTTC. This codes for CASSLDGGPTGYNEQFF.

This clonotype is a singleton in its sample. The V and J genes are TRBV10-3 and TRBJ1-4; D perhaps matches TRBD1 (6 bases). Germline V gene sequence: CDR1 ENHRY, CDR2 SYGVKD. Trimming cost V 0 bases and J 7 bases, with 15 bases left between them. This CDR3 has 16 residues. CDR3 protein: CAISESKGQGGEKLFF. CDR3 nucleotides: TGTGCCATCAGTGAGTCGAAGGGGCAAGGGGGTGAAAAACTGTTTTTT.

This clonotype was counted a single time. The gene calls are TRBV7-3 and TRBJ2-4, with 10 positions matching TRBD1. The J call may be wrong; the DNA end is better matched by TRBJ2-7. Germline V lookup: CDR1 SGHTA, CDR2 FQGTGA. The CDR3 has 14 amino acids. The CDR3 coding sequence is TGTGCCAGCAGCGCCGGGACAGGGGACCACGAGCAGTACTTC. The encoded protein is CASSAGTGDHEQYF.

The CDR3 DNA is TGTGCCAGCAGTGTCCGGGGGGGCCAGGCCGGGGAGCTGTTTTTT. As protein: CASSVRGGQAGELFF. The V call is TRBV6-4, the J call TRBJ2-2, with TRBD2 matching over 8 bases. The CDR3 is 15 amino acids. Germline assignment: CDR1 MRHNA and CDR2 SNTAGT. After removal of 4 bases from V and 6 bases from J, the junction contained 7 bases not matched to a gene.

The CDR3, as DNA: TGTGCCAGCAGTTCTCCCGGGACAGGGGCTTTTGGCTACACCTTC. Its protein product is CASSSPGTGAFGYTF. V is TRBV12-3 or TRBV12-4 and J is TRBJ1-2, with 10 bases that match TRBD1. With V trimmed by 4 bases and J by 7 bases, 9 bases remained unmatched. The CDR3 is 15 amino acids.

This rearrangement joins TRBV6-5 to TRBJ1-2; D unresolved. CDR1 is MNHEY, CDR2 SVGAGI, per germline. The CDR3 has 12 residues. V was trimmed by 7 bases and J by 4 bases, leaving 10 bases between them. The CDR3 DNA sequence: TGTGCCAGCAACCAAGACACCTATGGCTACACCTTC. It yields the protein CASNQDTYGYTF.

This clonotype was observed a few times. The chain recombines TRBV7-2 with TRBJ2-4; a possible D gene is TRBD2 (5 bases). The V and J ends lost 5 bases and 13 bases respectively, with 18 bases between them. Looked up from germline, CDR1 is SGHTA and CDR2 is FQGNSA. The CDR3 extends over 13 amino acids. CDR3 sequence: CASSPELFGEQYF. The CDR3 DNA follows: TGTGCCAGCAGCCCCGAGCTATTTGGGGAGCAGTACTTC.

The V and J genes are TRBV6-2 or TRBV6-3 and TRBJ2-1; 9 bases map to TRBD1. The DNA end is a closer match to TRBJ2-7, so the J assignment may be wrong. In germline, CDR1 is MNHEY, CDR2 SVGEGT. This CDR3 is built from 15 residues. CDR3: CASTHSYGQGREQYF. The CDR3 DNA follows: TGTGCCAGCACCCACTCCTACGGACAGGGGCGCGAGCAGTACTTC.

This clonotype was seen a few times. CDR3 amino acids: CASSPRTATQETQYF. As DNA, the CDR3 is TGCGCCAGCAGCCCACGGACAGCTACTCAAGAGACCCAGTACTTC. The rearrangement uses TRBV5-1 and TRBJ2-5; D is perhaps TRBD1 (6 bases). Germline V gene sequence: CDR1 SGHRS, CDR2 YFSETQ. This CDR3 comprises 15 residues. Trimming pared 4 bases from V and 2 bases from J, leaving 15 bases between.

The chain employs TRBV7-2 and TRBJ2-3, with 11 bases fitting TRBD2. Germline loops: CDR1 SGHTA, CDR2 FQGNSA. CDR3 length equals 16 residues. J was trimmed by 3 bases and V by 5 bases; bases with no gene match: 7. Here the CDR3 reads CASSPIAGGLTDTQYF. CDR3 nucleotides: TGTGCCAGCAGCCCAATAGCGGGGGGGCTGACAGATACGCAGTATTTT. The complete variable domain, with remaining parts taken from reference TRBV7-2 and TRBJ2-3, reads GAGVSQSPSNKVTEKGKDVELRCDPISGHTALYWYRQSLGQGLEFLIYFQGNSAPDKSGLPSDRFSAERTGGSVSTLTIQRTQQEDSAVYLCASSPIAGGLTDTQYFGPGTRLTVL.

V and J are TRBV9 and TRBJ2-6; the D is unclear. The CDR3 consists of 18 residues. Germline values: CDR1 SGDLS, CDR2 YYNGEE. Trimming cost V 4 bases and J 0 bases, with 17 bases left between them. The CDR3 spells CASSPRSGSNSGANVLTF. CDR3 bases: TGTGCCAGCAGCCCCAGGTCGGGCAGTAACTCTGGGGCCAACGTCCTGACTTTC.

The gene calls are TRBV25-1 and TRBJ1-1, with TRBD1 as a possible D gene (6 bases). V gave up 4 bases and J gave up 4 bases, with 13 bases separating them. Germline V CDR1 and CDR2: MGHDK, SYGVNS. CDR3 length: 14 amino acids. For the CDR3, the DNA is TGTGCCAGCAGTGCACAGGGAAGGGGCACTGAAGCTTTCTTT. This gives the protein CASSAQGRGTEAFF.